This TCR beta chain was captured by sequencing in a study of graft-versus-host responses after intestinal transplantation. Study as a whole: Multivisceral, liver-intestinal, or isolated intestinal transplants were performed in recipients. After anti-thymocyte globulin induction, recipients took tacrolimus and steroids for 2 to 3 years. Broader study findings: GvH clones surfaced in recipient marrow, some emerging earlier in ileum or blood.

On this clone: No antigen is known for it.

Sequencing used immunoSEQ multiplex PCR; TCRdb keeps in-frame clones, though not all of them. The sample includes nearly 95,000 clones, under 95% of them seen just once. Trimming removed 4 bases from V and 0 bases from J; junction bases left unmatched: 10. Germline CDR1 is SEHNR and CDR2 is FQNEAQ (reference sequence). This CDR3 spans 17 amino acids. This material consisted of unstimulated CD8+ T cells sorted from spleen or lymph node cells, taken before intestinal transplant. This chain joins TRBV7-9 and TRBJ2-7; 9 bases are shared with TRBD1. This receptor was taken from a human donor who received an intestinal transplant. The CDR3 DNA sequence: TGTGCCAGCAGCTCTCTGGTGCGGGACAGGGACTCCTACGAGCAGTACTTC. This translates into CASSSLVRDRDSYEQYF.